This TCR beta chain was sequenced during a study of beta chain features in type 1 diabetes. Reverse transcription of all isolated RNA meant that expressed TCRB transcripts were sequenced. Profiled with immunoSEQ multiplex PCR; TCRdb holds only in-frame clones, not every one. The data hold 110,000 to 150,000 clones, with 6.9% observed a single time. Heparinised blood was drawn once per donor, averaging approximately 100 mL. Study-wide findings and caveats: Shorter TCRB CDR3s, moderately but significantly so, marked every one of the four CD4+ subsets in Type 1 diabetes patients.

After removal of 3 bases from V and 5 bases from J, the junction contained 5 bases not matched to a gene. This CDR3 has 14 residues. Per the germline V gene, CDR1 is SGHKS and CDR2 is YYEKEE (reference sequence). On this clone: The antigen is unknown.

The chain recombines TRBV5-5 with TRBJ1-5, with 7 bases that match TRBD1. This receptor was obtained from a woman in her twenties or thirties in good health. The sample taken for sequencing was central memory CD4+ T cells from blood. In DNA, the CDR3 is TGTGCCAGCAGCTCCGGACAGGATTATCAGCCCCAGCATTTT. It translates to CASSSGQDYQPQHF. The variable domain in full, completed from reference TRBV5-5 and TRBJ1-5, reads DAGVTQSPTHLIKTRGQQVTLRCSPISGHKSVSWYQQVLGQGPQFIFQYYEKEERGRGNFPDRFSARQFPNYSSELNVNALLLGDSALYLCASSSGQDYQPQHFGDGTRLSIL.